The present entry profiles one T cell receptor (beta chain) with its context. Its antigen remains unidentified. No base qualities exist here, and no much larger clone lies one base off it. Each collaborating institution followed its own protocols to collect whole blood in K2EDTA tubes. For TCRbeta analysis, collaborators shipped samples in one of three forms: frozen whole blood, isolated PBMCs, or DNA extracted from either of those sample types. V ends up 5 bases short and J 10 bases short, with an unmatched junction base count of 8. Including cysteine and phenylalanine, the CDR3 has 15 amino acids. Solely the CDR3 DNA is kept, with 45 bases framed from the first base. The germline V gene yields MRHNA for CDR1 and SNTAGT for CDR2. This entry comes from a study of blood T cell repertoires in COVID-19 (dated by TCRdb to the early 2020s). As for the study more broadly: The collaborator samples originated in the United States, Italy and Spain and spanned the acute and convalescent phases of COVID-19. The prospective study material was composed of cDNA or gDNA derived from T cells, B-cell-depleted T cells, or PBMCs. Subjects who had been exposed to COVID-19, were actively infected with it, or had recovered from it provided the deeply sampled blood TCRbeta repertoires that made up the dataset. The repertoires were released in a freely available public database meant as a resource for research on the immune response to SARS-CoV-2. Samples were obtained from the ongoing ImmuneRACE study (first 160 participants) and from approximately 1,200 subjects provided by 6 global collaborators. The sample metadata nearly always contained a de-identified subject ID, COVID-19 status, age in years and sex. Where available, HLA class I and class II types were taken from metadata supplied by the sample provider and were not determined by assay-based typing. Study-wide conclusions, independent of this receptor: How much clinical and demographic metadata was included differed by source and by participant, and the metadata was provided uncurated.

TCRbeta CDR3 regions were amplified from genomic DNA using the immunoSEQ Assay, a bias-controlled multiplex PCR. In the paper's pipeline: The number of nucleated cells in each sample was estimated by amplification of reference gene primers within the assay. Sequence reads were collapsed and filtered to measure the absolute abundance of every unique TCRbeta CDR3 rearrangement. For each sample, productive Simpson clonality was calculated as the square root of Simpson's diversity index over productive rearrangements. TCRdb retrieved this table from immuneACCESS and kept in-frame rearrangements only. Not all clones are present; in checked studies, unresolved V genes account for under half, and no reason is known for the remainder. V and J calls and clone size follow that table, whereas D and trimming were derived from the DNA. The sample has 70,000 or so clones on record, approximately 90% of them singletons. The ten largest account for about 7% of the sample.

The rearrangement combines TRBV6-4 with TRBJ2-1, and 13 junctional nucleotides match TRBD2. This receptor was identified in a woman of 80 years or more with active COVID-19. What was sequenced was peripheral blood. The nucleotides are TGTGCCAGCAGTACCGGGACTAGCGGGATGTGGGAGCAGTTCTTC. Translation gives CASSTGTSGMWEQFF.